The source of this TCR beta chain is a study of blood T cell repertoires in COVID-19 (dated by TCRdb to the early 2020s). With respect to the entire study: The collaborator samples originated in the United States, Italy and Spain and spanned the acute and convalescent phases of COVID-19. The prospective study material was composed of cDNA or gDNA derived from T cells, B-cell-depleted T cells, or PBMCs. Deeply sampled blood TCRbeta repertoires from subjects exposed to, actively infected with, or recovered from COVID-19 were included in the dataset. The repertoires were made available in a free public database intended to serve as a resource for research on the immune response to SARS-CoV-2. Samples were obtained from the ongoing ImmuneRACE study (first 160 participants) and from 1,254 subjects provided by 6 global collaborators. Nearly every sample came with metadata listing a de-identified subject ID, COVID-19 status, age in years and sex. Where available, HLA class I and class II types were taken from metadata supplied by the sample provider and were not determined by assay-based typing.

To note about this clone: Its antigen has not been determined. Nothing much larger sits one base from this clone, and base qualities are not available.

Participants in the prospective study were enrolled through a virtual design, were aged about 18 to 90 years, and lived in approximately 25 United States geographic areas. In the prospective study, cohorts were assigned on the basis of participant-reported clinical history obtained from a screening survey and a study questionnaire. For ImmuneRACE Cohort 3, a participant was defined as recovered based on two consecutive negative NP/OP PCR tests, clearance by a healthcare professional, or resolution of symptoms. In the prospective study, mobile phlebotomists collected whole blood, serum and a nasopharyngeal or oropharyngeal swab from each participant. Over a roughly 2-month period, participants in the prospective study had the option of providing additional blood draws and questionnaires. Before DNA extraction, blood samples from the prospective study were shipped at room temperature or frozen. CDR1 and CDR2, looked up from the germline V gene, are MGHRA and YSYEKL. A distance of 15 bases separates the germline ends of V and J, which lose 3 bases and 11 bases respectively. The CDR3, from cysteine to phenylalanine, totals 13 residues. Only the CDR3 DNA stays, 39 bases, in frame from base 1.

TCRbeta CDR3 regions were amplified from genomic DNA by means of the immunoSEQ Assay, a bias-controlled multiplex PCR. As for the authors' bioinformatics: The number of nucleated cells in each sample was estimated from the amplification of reference gene primers within the assay. To quantify the absolute abundance of each unique TCRbeta CDR3 rearrangement, sequence reads were collapsed and filtered. Productive Simpson clonality was computed per sample as the square root of Simpson's diversity index over productive rearrangements. Drawn from immuneACCESS, this table holds only the in-frame rearrangements with V and J called that TCRdb kept. Clones are partly lost; checked studies trace under half to an unresolved V gene and leave the rest unexplained. Clone size and the V and J calls come from that table; the DNA yielded D and trimming. For this sample the table gives roughly 220,000 clones, of which about 80% were detected only once. 15% of the sample rests with the top ten.

The paper as a whole reports these results and caveats: The quantity of clinical and demographic metadata differed by source and by participant and was supplied without curation.

The rearrangement joined TRBV4-1 to TRBJ2-3; the D gene identity is not certain. The sequenced sample was PBMCs or T cells enriched from blood (not recorded which). The sequence was obtained from a man in his forties who had recovered from COVID-19. The CDR3 protein: CASSQGNRMEQYF. The nucleotide sequence is TGCGCCAGCAGCCAGGGCAACAGAATGGAGCAGTATTTT.